Below, one T cell receptor beta chain is given with its context. No antigen is known for it. This specimen belongs to a study of vaccination effects on CD4 cells after COVID-19. Whole-study findings and limits: The vaccine-induced clones of healthy vaccinees included only 1 of 255 that cross-reacted with common cold coronaviruses.

ViraFEST expansion of antigen-specific CD4+ T cells with viral peptide pools preceded sequencing. Isolating CD4+ T cells followed about 10 days of culture. Testing of the vaccine recipients showed negative nucleocapsid antibodies and no prior SARS-CoV-2 infection. The researchers cultured 1.5 million to 2.5 million PBMC per well with 8 to 10 IU/ml IL-2 and roughly 9.2 ug/ml peptides. V gave up 3 bases and J gave up 7 bases, with 18 bases separating them. Germline assignment: CDR1 KGHSH and CDR2 LQKENI. The CDR3 consists of 15 residues. Sequencing used immunoSEQ multiplex PCR; TCRdb keeps in-frame clones, though not all of them. Here the sample spans tens of thousands of clones, around 74% being singletons.

The clonotype originates from a human donor who received a COVID-19 vaccine. The chain couples TRBV18 to TRBJ1-2, with D perhaps TRBD1 (5 bases). The sequences come from CD4+ T cells from PBMCs cultured with SARS-CoV-2 spike peptides, collected before COVID-19 vaccination. The CDR3 here is CASSPNPRRDGGYTF. The CDR3 DNA sequence: TGTGCCAGCTCACCTAACCCCCGCAGGGATGGTGGCTACACCTTC.